The clone carrying this T cell receptor beta chain was seen many times. In the study's own analysis: Quantification of nucleated cells was approximated via reference gene primer amplification. The table came from immunoSEQ multiplex PCR; TCRdb's copy has only in-frame clones and leaves some out. The V and J calls and clone size come from that table; D and trimming were worked out from the DNA. Of roughly 150,000 clones listed, 65% to 85% are singletons. The sample belongs to a study of blood T cell repertoires in COVID-19. For the study at large: COVID-19 samples collected from the United States, Italy and Spain covered acute and convalescent phases. The cDNA or gDNA used as material had been derived from T cells, B-cell-depleted T cells, or PBMCs.

The sequence was collected from a man in his fifties or sixties with active or convalescent COVID-19. The source material was peripheral blood.

This CDR3 is CASSLARMSGRRIESEAFF. In nucleotides, the CDR3 is TGTGCCAGCAGCTTAGCGAGAATGAGCGGGAGACGAATCGAGTCTGAAGCTTTCTTT. This sequence joins TRBV7-6 and TRBJ1-1; D unclear. The CDR3 has 19 residues. V lost 0 bases, J lost 6 bases, and 26 bases lay in between. Germline CDR1 is SGHVS and CDR2 is FNYEAQ.